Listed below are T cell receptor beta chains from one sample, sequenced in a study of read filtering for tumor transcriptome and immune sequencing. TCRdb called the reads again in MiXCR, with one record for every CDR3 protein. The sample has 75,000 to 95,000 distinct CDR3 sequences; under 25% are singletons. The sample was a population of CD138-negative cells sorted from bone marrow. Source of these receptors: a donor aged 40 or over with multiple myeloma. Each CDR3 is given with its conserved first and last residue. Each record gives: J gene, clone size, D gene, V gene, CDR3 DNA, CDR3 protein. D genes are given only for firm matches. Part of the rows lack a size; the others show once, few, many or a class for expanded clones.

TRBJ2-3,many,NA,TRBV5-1,TGCGCCAGCAGCTCCAGGGGGCGGGGGACAGATACGCAGTATTTT,CASSSRGRGTDTQYF
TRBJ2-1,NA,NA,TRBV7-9,TGTGCCGGCAGCTCGCGACAGCGCCGCTCCTACAATGAGCGGTTCTTC,CAGSSRQRRSYNERFF
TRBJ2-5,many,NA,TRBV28,TGTGCCAGCAGTCCCCCCGGAAGAGGGCTGTACTTC,CASSPPGRGLYF
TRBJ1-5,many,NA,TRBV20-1,TGCAGTGCTAAAGAAGCTATCAATCAGCCCCAGCATTTT,CSAKEAINQPQHF
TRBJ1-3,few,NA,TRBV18,TGTGCCAGCTCACGGGTGCGTCGGGGAGCCTCCTCTGGAAACACCATATATTTT,CASSRVRRGASSGNTIYF
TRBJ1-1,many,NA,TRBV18,TGTGCCAGCTCACCCAGGGAACGAGCCACTGAAGCTTTCTTT,CASSPRERATEAFF
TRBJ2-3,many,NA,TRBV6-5,TGTGCCAGCAGTCGATTCGCCCCGGGACTCTACTCAGATACGCAGTATTTT,CASSRFAPGLYSDTQYF
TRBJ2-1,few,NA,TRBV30,TGTGCCTGGAGGGGCTACTACAATGAGCAGTTCTTC,CAWRGYYNEQFF
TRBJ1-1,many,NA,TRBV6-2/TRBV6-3,TGTGCCAGCAGTTACTCTCAGGTTCCCACCCCCAACACTGAAGCTTTCTTT,CASSYSQVPTPNTEAFF
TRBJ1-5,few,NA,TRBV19,TGTGCCAGTAGTATCCGTGGGGGAGATCAGCCCCAGCATTTT,CASSIRGGDQPQHF
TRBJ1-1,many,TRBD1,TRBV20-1,TGCAGTGCTAGGGGACAGGGATGGAACACTGAAGCTTTCTTT,CSARGQGWNTEAFF
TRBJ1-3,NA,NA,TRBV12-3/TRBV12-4,TGTGCCAGCAGCCCCACTCGGTTCTCTGGAAACACCATATATTTT,CASSPTRFSGNTIYF
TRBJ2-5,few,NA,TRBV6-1,TGTGCCAGCACCCGTGACCCGGGGCCGCAAGAGACCCAGTACTTC,CASTRDPGPQETQYF
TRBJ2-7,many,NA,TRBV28,TGTGCCAGCAAAGTAGGCACCTCCTACGAGCAGTGCTTC,CASKVGTSYEQCF
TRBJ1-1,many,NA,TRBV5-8,TGTGCCAGCAGCTTTCAGGGGAACACTGAAGCTTTCTTT,CASSFQGNTEAFF
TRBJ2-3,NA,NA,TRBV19,TGTGCCAGTGGGTCTACAGGAAGAACAGATACGCAGTATTTT,CASGSTGRTDTQYF
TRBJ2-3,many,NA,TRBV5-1,TGCGCCAGCAGTTGGAACGGGGCGGATACGCAGTATTTT,CASSWNGADTQYF
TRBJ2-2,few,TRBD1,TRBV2,TGTGCCAGCAGCTTACAGGGGTTTGGGACCGGGGAGCTGTTTTTT,CASSLQGFGTGELFF
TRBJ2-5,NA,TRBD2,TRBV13,TGTGCCGGCAGCTCAGGACTAGCGGGGATACAAGAGACCCAGTACTTC,CAGSSGLAGIQETQYF